This T cell receptor beta chain was found in a study of T-cell reconstitution after alpha-beta-depleted transplantation in children. The CDR3 length is 14 residues. Between the trimmed V and J ends, which lost 1 base and 10 bases, there was a span of 17 bases. Per germline, CDR1 SQVTM and CDR2 ANQGSEA. The library targeted TCRbeta and was prepared with unique molecular identifiers. TCRdb used MiXCR to reprocess the PCR reads, holding one entry per CDR3 protein. The sample has roughly 350,000 distinct CDR3 sequences, 10% to 13% seen once. The sample here was PBMCs from the stem cell graft donor, taken from the stem cell graft. This TCR was recovered from a human donor who donated a stem cell graft to a child with acute lymphoblastic leukemia. V and J are TRBV29-1 and TRBJ1-5; D possibly corresponds to TRBD1 (5 bases). CDR3 residues: CSVEGQRAGEPQHF. The CDR3 bases are TGCAGCGTTGAAGGACAGCGGGCGGGGGAACCCCAGCATTTT.